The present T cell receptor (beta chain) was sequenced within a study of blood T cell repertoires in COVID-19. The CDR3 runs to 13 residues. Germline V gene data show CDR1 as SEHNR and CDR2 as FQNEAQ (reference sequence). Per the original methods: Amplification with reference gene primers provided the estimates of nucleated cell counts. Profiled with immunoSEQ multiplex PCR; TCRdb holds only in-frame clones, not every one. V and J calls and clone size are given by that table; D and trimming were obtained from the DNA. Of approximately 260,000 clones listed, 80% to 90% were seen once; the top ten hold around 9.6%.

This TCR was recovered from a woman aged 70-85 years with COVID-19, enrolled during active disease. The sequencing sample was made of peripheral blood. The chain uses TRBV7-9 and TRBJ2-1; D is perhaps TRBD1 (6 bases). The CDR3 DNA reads TGTGCTGGGGGCGGAGATACCTACAATGAGCAGTTCTTC. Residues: CAGGGDTYNEQFF.